A single sample is the source of the 5 T cell receptor beta chains below, sequenced in a study of blood T cell repertoires in COVID-19. Using immunoSEQ multiplex PCR, the repertoire was profiled, and TCRdb retains in-frame clones only, with some absent. Here the sample spans about 250,000 clones, 88% being singletons. The sample taken for sequencing was peripheral blood. These receptor sequences come from a woman in her twenties or thirties with acute or convalescent COVID-19.

The chain recombines TRBV6-1 with TRBJ1-3; 7 bases map to TRBD1. Unmatched junction bases numbered 9, after V lost 4 bases and J lost 0 bases. The germline CDR1 and CDR2 sequences are MNHNS and SASEGT. The CDR3 sequence is 17 residues long. The CDR3 here is CASSGTDRALSGNTIYF. In DNA form, the CDR3 reads TGTGCCAGCAGTGGGACTGACAGGGCCCTCTCTGGAAACACCATATATTTT.

This CDR3 is CASSADSDQPQHF. The CDR3 nucleotides read TGTGCCAGCAGCGCGGACAGTGATCAGCCCCAGCATTTT. J is TRBJ1-5 and V is TRBV9, with D possibly being TRBD1 (6 bases). Deletions cut 3 bases from V and 5 bases from J, with 9 bases between. CDR3 length: 13 residues. Germline CDR1 and CDR2: SGDLS and YYNGEE. The full variable domain, its missing parts supplied by reference TRBV9 and TRBJ1-5, is DSGVTQTPKHLITATGQRVTLRCSPRSGDLSVYWYQQSLDQGLQFLIQYYNGEERAKGNILERFSAQQFPDLHSELNLSSLELGDSALYFCASSADSDQPQHFGDGTRLSIL.

The rearrangement links TRBV27 to TRBJ2-7; TRBD2 matches 8 bases. The V gene's germline CDR1 is MNHEY and CDR2 SMNVEV (reference sequence). CDR3 length: 15 residues. V shed 8 bases, J shed 3 bases, and the junction held 12 bases outside the gene matches. CDR3 protein: CASSSPTGGLYEQYF. In nucleotides, the CDR3 is TGTGCCAGCTCCTCGCCAACGGGAGGGCTCTACGAGCAGTACTTC.

The genes are TRBV3-1 (or the pseudogene TRBV3-2) and TRBJ1-2; possibly TRBD1 for D (6 bases). In germline, CDR1 is LGHDT, CDR2 YNNKEL (reference sequence). CDR3 length: 14 residues. The germline V and J ends were trimmed by 2 bases and 8 bases, with 15 bases remaining between them. The DNA of the CDR3 is TGTGCCAGCAGCCAACGGGGGGGCATAAGAGGCTACACCTTC. Its translation is CASSQRGGIRGYTF.

The chain has TRBV7-9 and TRBJ2-5; 15 nucleotides line up with TRBD2. The CDR3 extends over 16 amino acids. The junction had 2 bases not matched to a gene; V was cut back by 5 bases and J by 1 base. Germline CDR1 is SEHNR and CDR2 is FQNEAQ (reference sequence). The CDR3 region has the DNA TGTGCCAGCAGCGGACTAGCGGGAGGGCCCCAAGAGACCCAGTACTTC. Protein product: CASSGLAGGPQETQYF.